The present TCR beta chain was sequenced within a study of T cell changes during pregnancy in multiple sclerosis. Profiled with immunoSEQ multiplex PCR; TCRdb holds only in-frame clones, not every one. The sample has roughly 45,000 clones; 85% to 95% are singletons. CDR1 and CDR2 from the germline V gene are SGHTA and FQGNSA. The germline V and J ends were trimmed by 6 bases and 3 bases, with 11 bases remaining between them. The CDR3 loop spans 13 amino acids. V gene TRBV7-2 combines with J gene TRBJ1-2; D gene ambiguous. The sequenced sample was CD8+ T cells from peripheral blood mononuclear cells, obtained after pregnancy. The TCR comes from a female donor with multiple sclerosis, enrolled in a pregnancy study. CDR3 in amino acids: CASSGEYDYGYTF. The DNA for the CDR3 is TGTGCCAGCAGTGGGGAGTACGACTATGGCTACACCTTC.